The entry that follows covers one TCR beta chain sequence. No antigen is known for it. This entry comes from a study of cytomegalovirus exposure and HLA in healthy donors. Notes on the study in general: Per a later analysis, 15,000 to 20,000 TCR beta sequences showed association with HLA alleles at 0.05 false discovery rate.

The V gene end was trimmed by 1 base and the J gene end by 5 bases; junction bases not matched to a gene: 3. The CDR3 loop spans 15 amino acids. The germline V gene has CDR1 MNHEY and CDR2 SMNVEV (reference sequence). The PCR employed 60 Vbeta primers together with 13 Jbeta primers. The assay was immunoSEQ multiplex PCR, and TCRdb's table has in-frame clones only and misses some. This sample has around 94,000 clones, with roughly 86% found just once. The V call is TRBV27, the J call TRBJ2-1, with 9 bases aligning to TRBD2. This TCR came from a human donor in good health. Sample: PBMCs. Written as DNA, the CDR3 is TGTGCCAGCAGTTTATACTCTAGCGGGGACAATGAGCAGTTCTTC. Protein: CASSLYSSGDNEQFF.